This T cell receptor beta chain is drawn from a study of blood T cell repertoires in COVID-19 (dated by TCRdb to about 2020). As for the study more broadly: Samples from collaborators originated in the United States, Italy and Spain and spanned both the acute and convalescent phases of COVID-19. The prospective study material was composed of cDNA or gDNA derived from T cells, B-cell-depleted T cells, or PBMCs. Subjects who had been exposed to COVID-19, were actively infected with it, or had recovered from it provided the deeply sampled blood TCRbeta repertoires that made up the dataset. The repertoires were released in a freely available public database intended as a resource for research on the immune response to SARS-CoV-2. Samples came from the ongoing ImmuneRACE study (first 160 participants) plus 1,254 subjects from 6 global collaborators. Nearly every sample came with metadata listing a de-identified subject ID, COVID-19 status, age in years and sex. Where HLA class I and class II types were available, the types were taken from metadata supplied by the sample provider, not from assay-based typing.

Participants in the prospective study were enrolled through a virtual design, were aged roughly 18 to 100 years, and lived in approximately 24 United States geographic areas. In the prospective study, participants were assigned to cohorts based on the clinical history participants reported in a screening survey and a study questionnaire. Mobile phlebotomists in the prospective study collected whole blood, serum and a nasopharyngeal or oropharyngeal swab from every participant. Participants in the prospective study had the option to provide additional blood draws and questionnaires over a roughly two-month period. Before DNA extraction, prospective study blood samples were shipped either frozen or at room temperature. The full study reports these points: Clinical and demographic metadata were provided uncurated, with the amount varying by source and participant.

Remarks on this clone: Its antigen specificity is not known. Qualities for individual bases were not recorded, and no much larger clone is one base off.

The germline V gene (reference sequence) specifies LGHDT as CDR1 and YNNKEL as CDR2. V lost 2 bases and J lost 8 bases; the stretch between them is 16 bases long. Taken from cysteine to phenylalanine, the CDR3 has 15 residues. Only the CDR3 part of the read is kept: 45 bases, read in frame from the first base. TCRbeta CDR3 regions were amplified from genomic DNA using the immunoSEQ Assay, a bias-controlled multiplex PCR. The source study handled its data this way. Within the assay, amplification of reference gene primers was used to estimate how many nucleated cells each sample contained. To quantify the absolute abundance of each unique TCRbeta CDR3 rearrangement, sequence reads were collapsed and filtered. For each sample, productive Simpson clonality was calculated as the square root of Simpson's diversity index across productive rearrangements. This is the immuneACCESS table as TCRdb keeps it, with only in-frame sequences that have V and J called. A part of the clones is gone; compared with another copy, unresolved V genes explain less than half, and the rest is unexplained. That table gives V, J and clone size, and the DNA gave D and trimming. The sample table contains about 400,000 clones; only one count was recorded for nearly 90% of them. Under 2% of the sample comes from the top ten.

This receptor chain uses TRBV3-1 (or the pseudogene TRBV3-2) and TRBJ2-1, with the identity of the D gene unclear. The sample consisted of PBMCs or T cells enriched from blood (not recorded which). The origin of this receptor is a woman between 18 and 30 years old with acute COVID-19. The CDR3 reads as follows: CASSQLVLELDEQFF. The DNA sequence is TGTGCCAGCAGCCAACTAGTTCTTGAACTCGATGAGCAGTTCTTC.